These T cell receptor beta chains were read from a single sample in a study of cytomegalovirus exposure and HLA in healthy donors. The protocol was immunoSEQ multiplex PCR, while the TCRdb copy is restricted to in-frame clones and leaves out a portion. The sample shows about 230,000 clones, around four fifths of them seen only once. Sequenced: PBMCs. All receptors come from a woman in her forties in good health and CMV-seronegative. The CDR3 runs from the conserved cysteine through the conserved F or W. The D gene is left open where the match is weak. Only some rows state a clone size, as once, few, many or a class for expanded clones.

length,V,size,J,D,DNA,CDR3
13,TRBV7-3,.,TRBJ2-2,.,TGTGCCAGCAGCAACCGGGAGTTGGGGGAGCTGTTTTTT,CASSNRELGELFF
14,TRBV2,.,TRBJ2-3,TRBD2,TGTGCCAGTGCGGGACTAGCGGGAGCAGATACGCAGTATTTT,CASAGLAGADTQYF
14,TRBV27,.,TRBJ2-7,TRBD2,TGTGCCAGCAGTTTCGGCCTAGCGGGATACGAGCAGTACTTC,CASSFGLAGYEQYF
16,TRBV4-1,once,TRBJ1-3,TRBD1,TGCGCCAGCAGCCCAAAGACAGGGAGCTCTGGAAACACCATATATTTT,CASSPKTGSSGNTIYF
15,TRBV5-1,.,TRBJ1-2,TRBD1,TGCGCCAGCAGCTTGGCCGGGACAGAATATTATGGCTACACCTTC,CASSLAGTEYYGYTF
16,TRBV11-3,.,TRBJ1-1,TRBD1,TGTGCCAGCAGCTTAGTTAACAGGGGCGGGAACACTGAAGCTTTCTTT,CASSLVNRGGNTEAFF
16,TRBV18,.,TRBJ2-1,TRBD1,TGTGCCAGCTCATTTGCGGGACAGGGGATTGGCAATGAGCAGTTCTTC,CASSFAGQGIGNEQFF
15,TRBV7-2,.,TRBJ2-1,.,TGTGCCAGCACCCCGGTGGGGGGGGCTAACAATGAGCAGTTCTTC,CASTPVGGANNEQFF
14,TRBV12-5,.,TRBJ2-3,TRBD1,TGTGCTAGTGGGGACAGGGATCGCACAGATACGCAGTATTTT,CASGDRDRTDTQYF
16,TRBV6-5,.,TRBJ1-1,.,TGTGCCAGCAGTTACTCGACGTCGAGAGGAAACACTGAAGCTTTCTTT,CASSYSTSRGNTEAFF
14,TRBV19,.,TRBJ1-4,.,TGTGCCAGTAGCCTCATAAGGGGCAGTGAAAAACTGTTTTTT,CASSLIRGSEKLFF
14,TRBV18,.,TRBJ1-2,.,TGTGCCAGCTCACCGTCGGGGGGCGACTATGGCTACACCTTC,CASSPSGGDYGYTF
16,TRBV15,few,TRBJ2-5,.,TGTGCCACCAGCAGAGGATTGGGGCGGGGAGAAGAGACCCAGTACTTC,CATSRGLGRGEETQYF
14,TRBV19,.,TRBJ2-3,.,TGTGCCAGTAGTATGGGACTCCGCTGGGATACGCAGTATTTT,CASSMGLRWDTQYF
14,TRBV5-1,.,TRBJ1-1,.,TGCGCCAGCAGCTTGGCTTTTCGGGACTCTGGAGCTTTCTTT,CASSLAFRDSGAFF
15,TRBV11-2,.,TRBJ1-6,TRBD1,TGTGCCAGCAGTTCTTCTGACAGGGAGTATTCACCCCTCCACTTT,CASSSSDREYSPLHF
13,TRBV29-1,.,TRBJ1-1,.,TGCAGCGTTGGAGGGGGGGTGAACACTGAAGCTTTCTTT,CSVGGGVNTEAFF
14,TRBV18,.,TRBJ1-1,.,TGTGCCAGCTCACCGTCGACAGCGAACACTGAAGCTTTCTTT,CASSPSTANTEAFF
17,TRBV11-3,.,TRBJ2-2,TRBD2,TGTGCCAGCAGCGTTACTAGCGGGGGGGCCTTAGACGGGGAGCTGTTTTTT,CASSVTSGGALDGELFF
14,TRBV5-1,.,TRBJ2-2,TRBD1,TGCGCCAGCAGCTTCGGACAGGGCTCCGGGGAGCTGTTTTTT,CASSFGQGSGELFF
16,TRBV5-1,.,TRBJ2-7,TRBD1,TGCGCCAGCAGCTTGGCCGGACAGGGGGTCTCCTACGAGCAGTACTTC,CASSLAGQGVSYEQYF
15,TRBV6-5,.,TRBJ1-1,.,TGTGCCAGCAGTTTTGACGTCCGCGGGCGGACTGAAGCTTTCTTT,CASSFDVRGRTEAFF
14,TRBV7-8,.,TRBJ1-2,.,TGTGCCAGCAGCCCTATGACGGGGAACTATGGCTACACCTTC,CASSPMTGNYGYTF
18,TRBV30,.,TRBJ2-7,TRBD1,TGTGCCTGGAGTGTTTGGACAGGGTTTACTTTAACCAGCTACGAGCAGTACTTC,CAWSVWTGFTLTSYEQYF
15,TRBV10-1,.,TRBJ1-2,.,TGCGCCAGCCCGCAGGGAGGGGGAGGTTGGGACCGCTACACCTTC,CASPQGGGGWDRYTF
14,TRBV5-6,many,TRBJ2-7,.,TGTGCCAGCAGCTTGTCAGGTTATAACTACGAGCAGTACTTC,CASSLSGYNYEQYF
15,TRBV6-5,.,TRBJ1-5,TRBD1,TGTGCCAGCAGTATTACAGGGGGCATGGGTCAGCCCCAGCATTTT,CASSITGGMGQPQHF
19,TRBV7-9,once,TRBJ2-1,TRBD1,TGTGCCAGCAGCTTATCTGCCCTGTTGGGACAGGGGGGATACAATGAGCAGTTCTTC,CASSLSALLGQGGYNEQFF